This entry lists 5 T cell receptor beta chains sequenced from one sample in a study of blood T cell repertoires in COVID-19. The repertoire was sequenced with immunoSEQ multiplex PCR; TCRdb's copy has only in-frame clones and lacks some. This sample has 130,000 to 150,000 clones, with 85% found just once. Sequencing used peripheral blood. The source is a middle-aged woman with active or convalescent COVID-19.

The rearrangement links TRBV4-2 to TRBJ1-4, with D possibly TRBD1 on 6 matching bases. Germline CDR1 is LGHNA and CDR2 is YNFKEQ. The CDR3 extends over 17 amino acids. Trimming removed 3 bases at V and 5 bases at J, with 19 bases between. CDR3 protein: CASSQASYRASNEKLFF. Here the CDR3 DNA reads TGTGCCAGCAGCCAGGCCTCCTACAGGGCTTCAAATGAAAAACTGTTTTTT.

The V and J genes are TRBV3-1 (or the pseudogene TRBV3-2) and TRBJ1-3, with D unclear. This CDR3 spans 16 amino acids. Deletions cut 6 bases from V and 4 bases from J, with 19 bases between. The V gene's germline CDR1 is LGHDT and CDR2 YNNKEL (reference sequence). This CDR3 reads CASRSISAGSGNTIYF. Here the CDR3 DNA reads TGTGCCAGCAGGTCGATCTCGGCGGGATCAGGAAACACCATATATTTT.

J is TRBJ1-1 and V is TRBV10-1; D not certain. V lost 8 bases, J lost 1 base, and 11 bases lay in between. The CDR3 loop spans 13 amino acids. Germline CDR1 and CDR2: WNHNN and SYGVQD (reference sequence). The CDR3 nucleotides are TGCGCCAGCGCCGCTAGTGGGAACACTGAAGCTTTCTTT. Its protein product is CASAASGNTEAFF.

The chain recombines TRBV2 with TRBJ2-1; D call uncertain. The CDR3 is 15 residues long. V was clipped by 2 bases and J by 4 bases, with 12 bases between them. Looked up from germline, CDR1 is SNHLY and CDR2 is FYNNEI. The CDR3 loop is CASSEQAPVYNEQFF. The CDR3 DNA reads TGTGCCAGCAGTGAACAGGCCCCTGTATACAATGAGCAGTTCTTC.

CDR3 nucleotide sequence: TGTGCCAGCAGCCCGCAAGGAGCGGGAGGCGCAATCTACTTC. Its translation: CASSPQGAGGAIYF. This chain connects TRBV9 to TRBJ2-7; 9 bases line up with TRBD2. The length of the CDR3 is 14 residues. Germline V gene lookup returns CDR1 SGDLS and CDR2 YYNGEE. With V trimmed by 4 bases and J by 13 bases, 15 bases remained unmatched. Full variable domain (missing parts from reference TRBV9 and TRBJ2-7): DSGVTQTPKHLITATGQRVTLRCSPRSGDLSVYWYQQSLDQGLQFLIQYYNGEERAKGNILERFSAQQFPDLHSELNLSSLELGDSALYFCASSPQGAGGAIYFGPGTRLTVT.